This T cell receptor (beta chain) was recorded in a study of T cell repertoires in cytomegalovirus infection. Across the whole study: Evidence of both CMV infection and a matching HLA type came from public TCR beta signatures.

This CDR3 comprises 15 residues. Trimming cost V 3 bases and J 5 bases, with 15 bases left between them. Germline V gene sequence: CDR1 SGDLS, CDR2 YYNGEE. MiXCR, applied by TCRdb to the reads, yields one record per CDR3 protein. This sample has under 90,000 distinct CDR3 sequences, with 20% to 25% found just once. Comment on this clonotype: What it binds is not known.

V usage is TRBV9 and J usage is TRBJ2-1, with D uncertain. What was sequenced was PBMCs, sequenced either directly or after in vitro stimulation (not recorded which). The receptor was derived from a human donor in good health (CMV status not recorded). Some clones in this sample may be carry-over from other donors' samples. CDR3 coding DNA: TGTGCCAGCAGCGAAACCAGCCGCGCTAACAATGAGCAGTTCTTC. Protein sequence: CASSETSRANNEQFF.